This TCR beta chain appears in the sequencing data of a study of early T cells in non-severe SARS-CoV-2 infection (dated by TCRdb to about 2021). The study in broad terms: Because TCR sequencing was done on bulk RNA from unsorted whole blood, the alpha and beta chains could not be paired.

Libraries were built with 5' RACE. Sequenced using a NextSeq 500. To correct for sequencing error and PCR bias, the TCR library protocol tagged individual cDNA molecules with unique molecular identifiers. Both TCR alpha and beta chains were sequenced, and tight co-correlation was observed between alpha and beta sequence abundances in each sample. The source study handled its data this way. Decombinator V4 was used to annotate the V gene, J gene and CDR3 of the TCR sequences. TCRs were defined as expanded if a significant change between any two time points was detected under a Poisson model with p below 0.0001. Abundances of TCRs were expressed as counts per million after normalisation to the total number of TCRs sequenced in each sample. TRAV1-2 paired with TRAJ12, TRAJ20 or TRAJ33 defined MAIT TCRs, while TRAV10 paired with TRAJ18 defined iNKT TCRs. VDJdb, accessed 1 November 2021, was searched for CMV, EBV and SARS-CoV-2 annotated TCRs, with TCRs annotated for multiple antigens excluded. TCRdb's own reprocessing of the public reads used fastp at Q25 and MiXCR and kept productive beta chains. Rows are combined by CDR3 protein, so each entry shows the most common genes and DNA. For this entry, the V and J calls and clone size follow TCRdb and not the study's own pipeline. Counted in this sample were 30,000 to 35,000 distinct CDR3 sequences; around 4.1% of them appeared once. Of the sample, about 6% falls within the top ten clones.

Broad study findings and their caveats: VDJdb matching was skewed toward anti-spike CD8 responses and likely underestimated virus-specific expansions, missing private and CD4 specificities.

The study was a case-control design nested within a healthcare worker cohort in London, UK, with weekly nasopharyngeal swab PCR tests and blood sampling. Between 23 and 31 March 2020, the week of the UK lockdown, healthcare workers were enrolled and then followed up weekly for as long as 16 weeks. This clonotype was counted at least ten times. Its antigen has not been determined. Base qualities are not at hand, and no much larger clone is one base apart. The germline V gene specifies SGHDT as CDR1 and YYEEEE as CDR2. The CDR3 measures 13 amino acids from cysteine to phenylalanine. The kept DNA is CDR3 alone, 39 bases in frame from the first base. The V end loses 5 bases and the J end loses 8 bases, and a stretch of 11 bases separates them.

The receptor was derived from an adult who was a healthcare worker with PCR-confirmed SARS-CoV-2 infection or an uninfected control (not recorded which). The chain uses TRBV5-6 and TRBJ1-6; the D gene lacks a confident call. The specimen sequenced was whole blood. CDR3 loop: CASRESHDSPLHF. In nucleotide form, the sequence is TGTGCCAGCAGAGAAAGCCATGATTCACCCCTCCACTTT. With the rest looked up from the reference TRBV5-6 and TRBJ1-6 genes rather than sequenced, the full variable domain is DAGVTQSPTHLIKTRGQQVTLRCSPKSGHDTVSWYQQALGQGPQFIFQYYEEEERQRGNFPDRFSGHQFPNYSSELNVNALLLGDSALYLCASRESHDSPLHFGNGTRLTVT.